One and the same sample provided the 25 T cell receptor beta chains below, sequenced in a study of Ad26.COV2.S vaccination and SARS-CoV-2 variants. Measured with immunoSEQ multiplex PCR; TCRdb has only the in-frame clones, and not every one. The sample holds over 400,000 clones, nearly 90% seen once. Treatment indicated: 19 received Ad26.COV2.S at low or high dose, single or two shots; 5 received placebo; per-sample allocation not given. The study sampled participants on day 63 after the first vaccine or placebo injection. The sequences come from peripheral blood, collected in a trial of Ad26.COV2.S vaccine versus placebo. All receptors come from a person between 18 and 65 years old who received the Ad26.COV2.S COVID-19 vaccine or a placebo.

The V and J genes are TRBV7-6 and TRBJ1-2, with TRBD1 matching over 7 bases. The CDR3 totals 15 residues. Germline V gives CDR1 SGHVS, CDR2 FNYEAQ. The V and J ends lost 5 bases and 2 bases, in that order; junction bases with no gene match: 8. The CDR3 loop reads CASSPAHRGNYGYTF. The CDR3 coding sequence is TGTGCCAGCAGCCCAGCTCACAGGGGAAACTATGGCTACACCTTC.

Only a few counts were recorded for this clone. The genes are TRBV19 and TRBJ2-1; no reliable D call. The V gene lost 3 bases and the J gene lost 3 bases, with 3 bases spanning the gap. The germline V gene has CDR1 LNHDA and CDR2 SQIVND (reference sequence). CDR3 length equals 12 residues. The CDR3 region is CASSMVYNEQFF. The DNA of the CDR3 is TGTGCCAGTAGTATGGTCTACAATGAGCAGTTCTTC. The full variable domain, in which reference TRBV19 and TRBJ2-1 provide the parts outside the CDR3, is DGGITQSPKYLFRKEGQNVTLSCEQNLNHDAMYWYRQDPGQGLRLIYYSQIVNDFQKGDIAEGYSVSREKKESFPLTVTSAQKNPTAFYLCASSMVYNEQFFGPGTRLTVL.

The chain combines TRBV27 with TRBJ1-5; 9 positions agree with TRBD1. Trimming at V came to 5 bases and at J to 5 bases, leaving 10 bases not matched to a gene. The CDR3 length is 16 residues. Germline CDR1 MNHEY, CDR2 SMNVEV (reference sequence). CDR3 DNA: TGTGCCAGCAGTCCTTACAGGGGGCTGATTTATCAGCCCCAGCATTTT. Its protein product is CASSPYRGLIYQPQHF.

V usage is TRBV21-1 and J usage is TRBJ2-3; TRBD2, as called in the table, went unchecked against the DNA. TRBV21-1 is noted as a pseudogene. The CDR3 totals 16 residues. The CDR3 loop is CASSTGLATSTDTQYF. CDR3 nucleotides: TGTGCCAGCAGCACCGGACTAGCGACCTCCACAGATACGCAGTATTTT.

The CDR3 bases are TGTGCCAGTAGTATAGAGGGCAGGGGATCTCAGCCCCAGCATTTT. Protein sequence: CASSIEGRGSQPQHF. The V gene is TRBV19, the J gene TRBJ1-5; a possible D gene is TRBD1 (6 bases). Germline V gene sequence: CDR1 LNHDA, CDR2 SQIVND (reference sequence). V was trimmed by 0 bases and J by 6 bases, leaving 12 bases between them. The CDR3 has 15 residues. Complete variable domain (other parts from reference TRBV19 and TRBJ1-5): DGGITQSPKYLFRKEGQNVTLSCEQNLNHDAMYWYRQDPGQGLRLIYYSQIVNDFQKGDIAEGYSVSREKKESFPLTVTSAQKNPTAFYLCASSIEGRGSQPQHFGDGTRLSIL.

This clone was recorded a few times. The chain employs TRBV3-1 (or the pseudogene TRBV3-2) and TRBJ1-6; D is undetermined. Trimming left V 4 bases short and J 11 bases short, with 15 bases between. Per the germline V gene, CDR1 is LGHDT and CDR2 is YNNKEL (reference sequence). There are 14 residues in the CDR3. The CDR3 region has the DNA TGTGCCAGCAGCCGGTCTCGGGCTTGGACACCCCTCCACTTT. It yields the protein CASSRSRAWTPLHF.

The chain combines TRBV21-1 with TRBJ2-7; TRBD1, as called in the table, went unchecked against the DNA. TRBV21-1 is recorded as a pseudogene. The CDR3 is 14 amino acids. The CDR3 is CASSKHRVAYEQYV. The CDR3 region has the DNA TGTGCCAGCAGCAAACACAGGGTAGCCTACGAGCAGTACGTC.

This rearrangement joins TRBV6-2 or TRBV6-3 to TRBJ2-5; D is undetermined. CDR1 is MNHEY, CDR2 SVGEGT, per germline. CDR3 size: 15 residues. The V end was cut by 7 bases, the J end by 2 bases, with 17 bases between. DNA for the CDR3: TGTGCCAGCACCCCGCGGCCCCGGCCACAAGAGACCCAGTACTTC. Protein: CASTPRPRPQETQYF.

V and J are TRBV7-9 and TRBJ1-3; maybe TRBD1 (5 bases). The ends were cut back, 10 bases at V and 4 bases at J, with 11 bases in the middle. Germline-derived CDR1 and CDR2 are SEHNR and FQNEAQ (reference sequence). This CDR3 contains 12 residues. The CDR3 region has the DNA TGTGCCATAGTTGGGACGGGAAACACCATATATTTT. It is translated as CAIVGTGNTIYF.

The rearrangement joins TRBV24-1 to TRBJ2-3; D gene uncertain. Trimming shortened V by 5 bases and J by 2 bases, and 10 bases separated the two germline ends. The CDR3 covers 14 residues. Germline V gene sequence: CDR1 KGHDR, CDR2 SFDVKD. The CDR3 sequence is CATSGWGVTDTQYF. The CDR3 nucleotides read TGTGCCACCAGTGGATGGGGTGTCACAGATACGCAGTATTTT.

In DNA, the CDR3 is TGTGCCAGCAGCGCGTGGCGGGGGTCAGCTGAGCAGTATTTT. This codes for CASSAWRGSAEQYF. The rearrangement uses TRBV9 and TRBJ2-3; 7 nucleotides align to TRBD2. Unmatched junction bases numbered 12, after V lost 3 bases and J lost 11 bases. Germline V gives CDR1 SGDLS, CDR2 YYNGEE. The CDR3 is made up of 14 amino acids.

The rearrangement uses TRBV6-2 or TRBV6-3 and TRBJ2-7; 8 bases are shared with TRBD2. CDR1 is MNHEY, CDR2 SVGEGT, per germline. This CDR3 contains 14 residues. V dropped 4 bases and J dropped 6; count of bases not matched to a gene: 8. The CDR3: CASSWGREASEQYV. CDR3 in DNA: TGTGCCAGCAGTTGGGGGCGGGAGGCGAGCGAGCAGTACGTC.

The rearrangement joins TRBV5-1 to TRBJ1-2; D is perhaps TRBD1 (6 bases). V was clipped by 4 bases and J by 0 bases, with 16 bases between them. CDR3 length equals 16 residues. Germline V CDR1 and CDR2: SGHRS, YFSETQ. The CDR3 nucleotides are TGCGCCAGCAGCCTATTCTCGGACAGAACTAACTATGGCTACACCTTC. Translating gives CASSLFSDRTNYGYTF.

J is TRBJ2-5 and V is TRBV27; D not resolved. Trimming stripped 1 base from V and 1 base from J, with 7 bases between. The CDR3 loop spans 14 amino acids. In germline, CDR1 is MNHEY, CDR2 SMNVEV (reference sequence). The CDR3 loop is CASSLYWGQETQYF. Here the CDR3 DNA reads TGTGCCAGCAGTTTATATTGGGGCCAAGAGACCCAGTACTTC.

The CDR3 bases are TGTGCCAGCAGGCTCGACAGGGCGCGCGGCTACACCTTC. Protein: CASRLDRARGYTF. V and J are TRBV6-5 and TRBJ1-2, with TRBD1 identical over 7 bases. The CDR3 totals 13 residues. J lost 8 bases, V lost 6 bases, and 9 bases had no gene match. Germline V gene sequence: CDR1 MNHEY, CDR2 SVGAGI.

The chain carries TRBV5-1 and TRBJ2-7; D is unresolved. The CDR3 runs 14 residues. Trimming took off 0 bases at V and 0 bases at J, with 7 bases between the two ends. Germline V gives CDR1 SGHRS, CDR2 YFSETQ. This chain's CDR3 is CASSLVSSSYEQYF. The DNA of the CDR3 is TGCGCCAGCAGCTTGGTATCGAGCTCCTACGAGCAGTACTTC. Together with reference TRBV5-1 and TRBJ2-7, the CDR3 gives the full variable domain: KAGVTQTPRYLIKTRGQQVTLSCSPISGHRSVSWYQQTPGQGLQFLFEYFSETQRNKGNFPGRFSGRQFSNSRSEMNVSTLELGDSALYLCASSLVSSSYEQYFGPGTRLTVT.

The chain recombines TRBV14 with TRBJ1-5; D not resolved. The germline CDR1 and CDR2 sequences are SGHDN and FVKESK. There are 12 residues in the CDR3. Between the trimmed V and J ends, which lost 4 bases and 9 bases, there was a span of 10 bases. The chain's CDR3 is CASSRLSGPQHF. The CDR3 region has the DNA TGTGCCAGCAGCCGCCTCTCAGGGCCCCAGCATTTT.

The gene calls are TRBV7-8 and TRBJ2-7, with 7 nucleotides matching TRBD2. The length of the CDR3 is 17 residues. Germline CDR1 and CDR2: SGHVS and FQNEAQ. V trimming: 2 bases; J trimming: 0 bases; junction bases outside the gene matches: 10. CDR3: CASSLFTETGGSYEQYF. The CDR3 coding sequence is TGTGCCAGCAGCTTATTCACGGAGACGGGGGGCTCCTACGAGCAGTACTTC. The variable domain in full, completed from reference TRBV7-8 and TRBJ2-7, reads GAGVSQSPRYKVAKRGQDVALRCDPISGHVSLFWYQQALGQGPEFLTYFQNEAQLDKSGLPSDRFFAERPEGSVSTLKIQRTQQEDSAVYLCASSLFTETGGSYEQYFGPGTRLTVT.

The chain recombines TRBV2 with TRBJ2-1, with D perhaps matching TRBD1 or TRBD2 (6 bases each). The length of the CDR3 is 14 residues. The ends were cut back, 10 bases at V and 3 bases at J, with 16 bases in the middle. The V gene's germline CDR1 is SNHLY and CDR2 FYNNEI. The CDR3 DNA sequence: TGTGCCACCGAGATGGGGGGCGACTACAATGAGCAGTTCTTC. It encodes CATEMGGDYNEQFF.

The chain uses TRBV9 and TRBJ2-1, with a tentative D call TRBD2 (5 bases). The CDR3 runs to 16 residues. Germline CDR1 and CDR2: SGDLS and YYNGEE. Trimming removed 4 bases from V and 2 bases from J, with 16 bases in between. The CDR3, as DNA: TGTGCCAGCAGCCCTGAGGGTGGGCGGGCCTACAATGAGCAGTTCTTC. Translation: CASSPEGGRAYNEQFF. The full variable domain, in which reference TRBV9 and TRBJ2-1 provide the parts outside the CDR3, is DSGVTQTPKHLITATGQRVTLRCSPRSGDLSVYWYQQSLDQGLQFLIQYYNGEERAKGNILERFSAQQFPDLHSELNLSSLELGDSALYFCASSPEGGRAYNEQFFGPGTRLTVL.

The chain couples TRBV30 to TRBJ1-6; TRBD1 matches 7 bases. CDR1 and CDR2 (germline): GTSNPN, SVGIG (reference sequence). This CDR3 region has 14 residues. J lost 6 bases, V lost 4 bases, and 6 bases had no gene match. CDR3 in DNA: TGTGCCTGGACGACAGGGTTTGGTAATTCACCCCTCCACTTT. Encoded protein: CAWTTGFGNSPLHF.

The chain carries TRBV24-1 and TRBJ2-1; D is possibly TRBD2 (6 bases). Germline V gene data show CDR1 as KGHDR and CDR2 as SFDVKD. V gave up 4 bases and J gave up 8 bases, with 17 bases separating them. This CDR3 spans 15 amino acids. CDR3 sequence: CATSDPSTSNDEQFF. In DNA form, the CDR3 reads TGTGCCACCAGTGACCCCAGCACTAGCAACGATGAGCAGTTCTTC.

This chain joins TRBV18 and TRBJ2-2, with 7 bases aligning to TRBD1. The CDR3 consists of 16 residues. V lost 5 bases to trimming and J lost 4 bases; unmatched junction nucleotides: 10. Germline V gene lookup returns CDR1 KGHSH and CDR2 LQKENI. CDR3 in DNA: TGTGCCAGCTCAGGGGGACAGATAAGACCCACCGGGGAGCTGTTTTTT. Translating gives CASSGGQIRPTGELFF.

In this sample, this clone turned up a few times. V usage is TRBV2 and J usage is TRBJ2-7; D is unresolved. Trimming removed 5 bases from V and 4 bases from J, with 6 bases in between. The germline gives CDR1 SNHLY, CDR2 FYNNEI. The CDR3 sequence is 11 residues long. The CDR3 coding sequence is TGTGCCAGCAGTTACCATTACGAGCAGTACTTC. It yields the protein CASSYHYEQYF. Filled out from reference TRBV2 and TRBJ2-7, the complete variable domain reads EPEVTQTPSHQVTQMGQEVILRCVPISNHLYFYWYRQILGQKVEFLVSFYNNEISEKSEIFDDQFSVERPDGSNFTLKIRSTKLEDSAMYFCASSYHYEQYFGPGTRLTVT.

The chain carries TRBV24-1 and TRBJ2-5, with 7 bases lining up with TRBD2. V trimming: 5 bases; J trimming: 5 bases; junction bases outside the gene matches: 7. This CDR3 is 14 amino acids long. Per the germline V gene, CDR1 is KGHDR and CDR2 is SFDVKD. CDR3: CATSAAGREETQYF. The CDR3 region has the DNA TGTGCCACCAGTGCGGCGGGGAGGGAGGAGACCCAGTACTTC.